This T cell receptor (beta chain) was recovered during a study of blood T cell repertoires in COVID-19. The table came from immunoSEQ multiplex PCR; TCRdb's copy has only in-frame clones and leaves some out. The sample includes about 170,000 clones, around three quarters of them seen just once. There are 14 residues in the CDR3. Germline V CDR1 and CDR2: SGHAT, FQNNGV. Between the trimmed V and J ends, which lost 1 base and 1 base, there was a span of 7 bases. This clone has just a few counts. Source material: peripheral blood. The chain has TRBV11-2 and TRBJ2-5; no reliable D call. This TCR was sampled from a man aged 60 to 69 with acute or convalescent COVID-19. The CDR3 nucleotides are TGTGCCAGCAGCTTAGGGCGGATCCAAGAGACCCAGTACTTC. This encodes CASSLGRIQETQYF.